Presented here are 32 T cell receptor beta chains from one specimen sequenced in a study of siplizumab effects on memory and regulatory T cells. Sequenced by immunoSEQ multiplex PCR; TCRdb stores in-frame clones only, minus some. Of roughly 60,000 clones listed, approximately 95% were seen once; the top ten hold around two fifths. The sample consisted of CD8+ T cells sorted from blood. Every receptor here comes from a human donor in good health.

The chain combines TRBV7-6 with TRBJ2-1; D remains unclear. This CDR3 spans 13 amino acids. Germline V gene sequence: CDR1 SGHVS, CDR2 FNYEAQ. V lost 0 bases and J lost 5, with 5 bases in between. The CDR3 sequence is CASSLAVNNEQFF. The CDR3 DNA sequence: TGTGCCAGCAGCTTAGCCGTAAACAATGAGCAGTTCTTC.

The chain combines TRBV2 with TRBJ1-4, with a weak D call TRBD1 (5 bases). The germline V gene encodes CDR1 SNHLY and CDR2 FYNNEI. Trimming removed 3 bases from V and 2 bases from J, with 7 bases in between. The CDR3 covers 14 residues. This chain's CDR3 is CASSDRATNEKLFF. CDR3 sequence (DNA): TGTGCCAGCAGTGACAGGGCCACTAATGAAAAACTGTTTTTT.

This clone is termed medium-sized (0.01 to 0.1%). Distinct nucleotide sequences in the sample also encode this CDR3. This chain links TRBV7-3 with TRBJ2-7, with 7 bases aligning to TRBD2. Unmatched junction bases numbered 5, after V lost 0 bases and J lost 3 bases. CDR3 length: 15 amino acids. Germline V CDR1 and CDR2: SGHTA, FQGTGA. Here the CDR3 reads CASSLTASGIYEQYF. CDR3 bases: TGTGCCAGCAGCTTAACCGCCAGCGGGATCTACGAGCAGTACTTC.

The chain couples TRBV6-1 to TRBJ1-1; D is unresolved. V lost 1 base to trimming and J lost 0 bases, with 6 bases between them. In germline, CDR1 is MNHNS, CDR2 SASEGT. This CDR3 has 14 amino acids. The CDR3 spells CASSEVALNTEAFF. Written as DNA, the CDR3 is TGTGCCAGCAGTGAAGTAGCTTTGAACACTGAAGCTTTCTTT.

This clone is medium-sized. V is TRBV30 and J is TRBJ2-3; D remains unclear. Trimming took off 5 bases at V and 0 bases at J, with 15 bases between the two ends. There are 15 residues in the CDR3. Germline V gives CDR1 GTSNPN, CDR2 SVGIG (reference sequence). CDR3 in amino acids: CAWASRAESTDTQYF. The CDR3 DNA reads TGTGCCTGGGCTAGTAGGGCGGAGAGCACAGATACGCAGTATTTT.

J is TRBJ2-5 and V is TRBV7-9; D may be TRBD1 or TRBD2 (6 bases each). The V end was cut by 6 bases, the J end by 3 bases, with 11 bases between. The germline V gene has CDR1 SEHNR and CDR2 FQNEAQ (reference sequence). This CDR3 is 13 amino acids long. Here the CDR3 reads CASRGGYEETQYF. In DNA form, the CDR3 reads TGTGCCAGCAGGGGGGGCTATGAAGAGACCCAGTACTTC.

The CDR3: CAWSGAWGLEGNQPQHF. The CDR3 coding sequence is TGTGCCTGGAGTGGGGCTTGGGGCTTAGAGGGGAATCAGCCCCAGCATTTT. The genes are TRBV30 and TRBJ1-5; tentative D call: TRBD1 (5 bases). Germline CDR1 reads GTSNPN; CDR2 reads SVGIG (reference sequence). The germline V and J ends were trimmed by 1 base and 4 bases, with 20 bases remaining between them. CDR3 length: 17 amino acids. Full variable domain (rest looked up from reference TRBV30 and TRBJ1-5): SQTIHQWPATLVQPVGSPLSLECTVEGTSNPNLYWYRQAAGRGLQLLFYSVGIGQISSEVPQNLSASRPQDRQFILSSKKLLLSDSGFYLCAWSGAWGLEGNQPQHFGDGTRLSIL.

The chain combines TRBV13 with TRBJ1-3; TRBD1 matches at 7 bases. The J segment lost 4 bases and the V segment lost 5 bases, leaving 5 bases of the junction unmatched. This CDR3 contains 14 residues. Germline CDR1 reads PRHDT; CDR2 reads FYEKMQ (reference sequence). As DNA, the CDR3 is TGTGCCAGCAGCCCAGGGGGAGTCGGAAACACCATATATTTT. Translation gives CASSPGGVGNTIYF.

The chain is built from TRBV27 and TRBJ1-2; the D gene is possibly TRBD1 (5 bases). Germline loops: CDR1 MNHEY, CDR2 SMNVEV (reference sequence). The length of the CDR3 is 13 residues. Trimming removed 6 bases at V and 3 bases at J, with 11 bases between. CDR3 coding DNA: TGTGCCAGCAGGCCGCAGGGTCACTATGGCTACACCTTC. Its translation is CASRPQGHYGYTF.

As to this clone: The same CDR3 can be traced to other DNA sequences in this sample. J is TRBJ1-1 and V is TRBV9, with D uncertain. V lost 0 bases to trimming and J lost 3 bases, with 6 bases between them. The CDR3 spans 13 residues. Germline CDR1 reads SGDLS; CDR2 reads YYNGEE. The CDR3 is CASSVGGDTEAFF. CDR3 in DNA: TGTGCCAGCAGCGTAGGGGGAGACACTGAAGCTTTCTTT.

The genes are TRBV27 and TRBJ1-5; D gene unclear. This CDR3 is built from 14 residues. CDR1 is MNHEY, CDR2 SMNVEV, per germline (reference sequence). V was pared by 3 bases and J by 7 bases, with 13 bases between. The CDR3 loop reads CASSLGNRNQPQHF. As DNA, the CDR3 is TGTGCCAGCAGTTTGGGGAATCGGAACCAGCCCCAGCATTTT.

The V and J genes are TRBV11-3 and TRBJ2-5, with D maybe TRBD1 (6 bases). Trimming took 2 bases from V and 2 from J, leaving 9 bases between them. The CDR3 runs 14 residues. Germline CDR1 SGHNT, CDR2 YENEEA. The CDR3 bases are TGTGCCAGCAGCTTATGGCAGGGGCAAGAGACCCAGTACTTC. It translates to CASSLWQGQETQYF.

The DNA for the CDR3 is TGCGCCAGCAGCCACCTAGCGGGAGAGACCTACGAGCAGTACTTC. This sequence encodes CASSHLAGETYEQYF. This chain uses TRBV4-1 with TRBJ2-7, with TRBD2 matching 10 bases. CDR1 and CDR2 (germline): MGHRA, YSYEKL. The CDR3 is 15 residues long. The V and J ends lost 3 bases and 2 bases, in that order; junction bases with no gene match: 4.

V usage is TRBV2 and J usage is TRBJ2-7, with unresolved D. The V gene lost 7 bases and the J gene lost 4 bases, with 8 bases spanning the gap. The germline CDR1 and CDR2 sequences are SNHLY and FYNNEI. The CDR3 covers 11 residues. The CDR3, as DNA: TGTGCCAGCACATACGGGTACGAGCAGTACTTC. This sequence encodes CASTYGYEQYF.

The chain links TRBV6-6 to TRBJ2-7, with TRBD1 as a possible D gene (6 bases). Trimming took 6 bases from V and 3 from J, leaving 9 bases between them. Germline V lookup: CDR1 MNHNY, CDR2 SVGAGI (reference sequence). The CDR3 is 12 residues long. CDR3 residues: CASRETGYEQYF. CDR3 DNA: TGTGCCAGCAGAGAGACAGGCTACGAGCAGTACTTC.

The CDR3 reads CASSTAGGPWEQYF. The DNA of the CDR3 is TGTGCCAGTAGTACGGCAGGGGGGCCGTGGGAGCAGTACTTC. The chain has TRBV19 and TRBJ2-7; D perhaps matches TRBD1 (7 bases). The CDR3 has 14 amino acids. V was cut by 4 bases and J by 7 bases, with 17 bases left in between. Germline lookup yields CDR1 LNHDA and CDR2 SQIVND (reference sequence). Combining the CDR3 with reference TRBV19 and TRBJ2-7 gives the whole variable domain DGGITQSPKYLFRKEGQNVTLSCEQNLNHDAMYWYRQDPGQGLRLIYYSQIVNDFQKGDIAEGYSVSREKKESFPLTVTSAQKNPTAFYLCASSTAGGPWEQYFGPGTRLTVT.

V usage is TRBV19 and J usage is TRBJ2-1, with a possible D match to TRBD2 (6 bases). Trimming removed 3 bases at V and 2 bases at J, with 14 bases between. Germline V gives CDR1 LNHDA, CDR2 SQIVND (reference sequence). The CDR3 is made up of 16 amino acids. CDR3 coding DNA: TGTGCCAGTAGTATTTCGGCTAGCGCTACCTACAATGAGCAGTTCTTC. This encodes CASSISASATYNEQFF.

This rearrangement joins TRBV6-4 to TRBJ2-6; D gene unclear. The V and J ends lost 5 bases and 1 base respectively, with 9 bases between them. Germline CDR1 reads MRHNA; CDR2 reads SNTAGT. The CDR3 covers 15 residues. The CDR3 reads CASSPAGSGANVLTF. The CDR3 region has the DNA TGTGCCAGCAGTCCCGCCGGGTCTGGGGCCAACGTCCTGACTTTC.

The chain uses TRBV19 and TRBJ2-5, with 10 bases that match TRBD1. The germline CDR1 and CDR2 sequences are LNHDA and SQIVND (reference sequence). The CDR3 is made up of 13 amino acids. The junction had 2 bases not matched to a gene; V was cut back by 8 bases and J by 2 bases. The CDR3 loop reads CASEDRGQETQYF. In nucleotides, the CDR3 is TGTGCCAGTGAGGACAGGGGGCAAGAGACCCAGTACTTC.

The chain recombines TRBV19 with TRBJ1-5, with unresolved D. Germline-derived CDR1 and CDR2 are LNHDA and SQIVND (reference sequence). With 0 bases removed from V and 3 bases from J, the gap between germline ends came to 9 bases. CDR3 length: 15 amino acids. The CDR3 region is CASSIDVGYNQPQHF. CDR3 nucleotide sequence: TGTGCCAGTAGTATAGATGTCGGCTACAATCAGCCCCAGCATTTT.

V gene TRBV14 combines with J gene TRBJ2-1; D is uncertain. The length of the CDR3 is 15 residues. V shed 4 bases and J shed 0 bases, with 10 bases lying between them. Germline V lookup: CDR1 SGHDN, CDR2 FVKESK. The CDR3 DNA is TGTGCCAGCAGCCTCACACCTACCTCCTACAATGAGCAGTTCTTC. Translating gives CASSLTPTSYNEQFF.

This chain joins TRBV10-1 and TRBJ2-3; D is uncertain. CDR1 and CDR2 (germline): WNHNN, SYGVQD (reference sequence). Trimming took off 0 bases at V and 5 bases at J, with 6 bases between the two ends. The CDR3 consists of 13 residues. CDR3 nucleotide sequence: TGCGCCAGCAGTGAGTCGATGGGAGATACGCAGTATTTT. It is translated as CASSESMGDTQYF.

J is TRBJ2-1 and V is TRBV29-1; 7 bases agree with TRBD1. The CDR3 contains 11 residues. The V gene's germline CDR1 is SQVTM and CDR2 ANQGSEA. The ends lost 7 bases at V and 10 bases at J; junction bases unmatched: 7. CDR3 amino acids: CSALTGNEQFF. The CDR3, as DNA: TGCAGCGCCCTGACAGGGAACGAGCAGTTCTTC.

The gene calls are TRBV6-5 and TRBJ2-1, with unresolved D. With 0 bases removed from V and 1 base from J, the gap between germline ends came to 10 bases. CDR3 size: 16 residues. Germline CDR1 is MNHEY and CDR2 is SVGAGI. The CDR3 DNA reads as TGTGCCAGCAGTTACTCGCCCCATCGATCCTACAATGAGCAGTTCTTC. It encodes CASSYSPHRSYNEQFF.

The genes are TRBV5-6 and TRBJ1-1; a weak D match, TRBD1 (6 bases). This CDR3 is 13 amino acids long. Germline CDR1 and CDR2: SGHDT and YYEEEE. Trimming cost V 2 bases and J 6 bases, with 11 bases left between them. The CDR3 here is CASSLTGFAEAFF. The CDR3 DNA reads TGTGCCAGCAGCTTAACAGGGTTCGCTGAAGCTTTCTTT.

This chain joins TRBV4-1 and TRBJ1-1; no reliable D call. Trimming cost V 0 bases and J 1 base, with 9 bases left between them. Germline-derived CDR1 and CDR2 are MGHRA and YSYEKL. The CDR3 has 15 amino acids. The DNA of the CDR3 is TGCGCCAGCAGCCAAGAGGCCGGCAGGAACACTGAAGCTTTCTTT. Encoded protein: CASSQEAGRNTEAFF.

The chain employs TRBV4-1 and TRBJ1-1, with TRBD1 matching over 7 bases. CDR3 length: 14 amino acids. Germline CDR1 MGHRA, CDR2 YSYEKL. The junction had 5 bases not matched to a gene; V was cut back by 4 bases and J by 3 bases. CDR3 sequence reads: CASSPQGGDTEAFF. CDR3 coding DNA: TGCGCCAGCAGCCCCCAGGGGGGGGACACTGAAGCTTTCTTT.

The V and J genes are TRBV7-6 and TRBJ2-3; tentatively, D is TRBD1 (6 bases). Germline V gene data show CDR1 as SGHVS and CDR2 as FNYEAQ. This CDR3 is built from 16 residues. V lost 2 bases and J lost 2, with 14 bases in between. CDR3 in DNA: TGTGCCAGCAGCTTATCAGGGGTAGGGGCCACAGATACGCAGTATTTT. Residues: CASSLSGVGATDTQYF.

The chain links TRBV2 to TRBJ2-1; 10 bases fit TRBD2. After removal of 6 bases from V and 5 bases from J, the junction contained 10 bases not matched to a gene. Looked up from germline, CDR1 is SNHLY and CDR2 is FYNNEI. The CDR3 is made up of 16 amino acids. CDR3 nucleotides: TGTGCCAGCAGACTAGCGGGGTCCCCCTTCAACAATGAGCAGTTCTTC. Its translation: CASRLAGSPFNNEQFF.

The chain is built from TRBV30 and TRBJ2-5; 7 bases agree with TRBD2. This CDR3 spans 11 amino acids. The germline V gene has CDR1 GTSNPN and CDR2 SVGIG (reference sequence). V shed 0 bases and J 13 bases; nucleotides not matched to a gene: 5. Here the CDR3 reads CAWSVGDYPYF. Here the CDR3 DNA reads TGTGCCTGGAGTGTAGGGGACTATCCGTACTTC.

This chain uses TRBV27 with TRBJ1-1, with D tentatively TRBD1 (5 bases). The CDR3 runs 14 residues. The germline V gene encodes CDR1 MNHEY and CDR2 SMNVEV (reference sequence). V lost 5 bases to trimming and J lost 4 bases, with 14 bases between them. CDR3 loop: CASSIYLGGTEAFF. The CDR3 DNA follows: TGTGCCAGCAGTATCTATCTGGGGGGCACTGAAGCTTTCTTT.

The J gene is TRBJ2-2, the V gene TRBV7-8; perhaps TRBD1 as D (5 bases). Deletions cut 2 bases from V and 3 bases from J, with 13 bases between. Germline CDR1 SGHVS, CDR2 FQNEAQ. The CDR3 totals 16 residues. The CDR3 nucleotides read TGTGCCAGCAGCTTAATGGCAGGGTCGGACACCGGGGAGCTGTTTTTT. Encoded protein: CASSLMAGSDTGELFF.